This T cell receptor beta chain was sequenced during a study of tumor-infiltrating lymphocytes in oesophageal squamous cell carcinoma. This clonotype was seen ten or more times. CDR1 and CDR2 (germline): SGHVS, FQNEAQ. The CDR3 totals 14 residues. V lost 6 bases and J lost 2, with 11 bases in between. One entry per CDR3 protein results from TCRdb running MiXCR on the PCR reads. The table has 20,000 to 25,000 distinct CDR3 sequences, roughly a third seen once; the top ten hold 15% to 20%. The sequenced sample consisted of esophageal tumor tissue. The rearrangement joins TRBV7-8 to TRBJ1-3; no clear D. The TCR sequence derives from a female donor with esophageal squamous cell carcinoma. The CDR3 sequence is CASRLGGTGNTIYF. The DNA for the CDR3 is TGTGCCAGCAGACTAGGAGGGACTGGAAACACCATATATTTT.